The rows below give T cell receptor beta chains drawn from one sample of a study of blood T cell repertoires in COVID-19. The table came from immunoSEQ multiplex PCR; TCRdb's copy has only in-frame clones and leaves some out. The table has 50,000 to 70,000 clones, 79% seen once. Source material: peripheral blood. These receptor sequences come from a man in his 60s with acute or convalescent COVID-19. The CDR3 runs from the conserved cysteine through the conserved F or W. The order of the fields is clone size, CDR3 length, V gene, J gene, CDR3 protein. Size is stated for part of the rows, as once, few or many counts, or as a class when the clone is expanded.

-,16,TRBV9,TRBJ2-2,CASSVSGGPNTGELFF
few,14,TRBV30,TRBJ1-2,CAWSGGGSSYGYTF
-,12,TRBV6-2/TRBV6-3,TRBJ1-1,CASSYGRTEAFF
-,13,TRBV27,TRBJ2-7,CASSLTYSYEQYF
-,15,TRBV19,TRBJ2-3,CASSMSGVGTDTQYF
-,11,TRBV20-1,TRBJ1-1,CSAPRNTEAFF
-,11,TRBV7-9,TRBJ1-3,CAILSGNTIYF
few,13,TRBV28,TRBJ1-1,CASTGTGRVEAFF
once,14,TRBV7-3,TRBJ1-1,CASSPSQGRTEAFF
-,19,TRBV27,TRBJ2-1,CASSLRGLAVEGRDNEQFF